A selection of T cell receptor beta chains follows, all from one sample in a study of cytomegalovirus exposure and HLA in healthy donors. Data came from immunoSEQ multiplex PCR; TCRdb stores just in-frame clones and leaves some out. The sample has 90,000 to 120,000 clones; under 80% are singletons. The sample taken for sequencing was PBMCs. The receptors stem from a woman between 18 and 29 years old in good health and CMV-seropositive. Both conserved end residues are part of each CDR3. The order of the fields is D gene, J gene, clone size, V gene, CDR3 DNA, CDR3 protein. A D gene is named only where the DNA matches it firmly. The size field is filled for only some rows; it gives once, few, many or a size class.

>-|TRBJ2-1|-|TRBV29-1
TGCAGCGTTGTAGTTGGCGGGAACAATGAGCAGTTCTTC
CSVVVGGNNEQFF
>TRBD1|TRBJ2-7|-|TRBV5-1
TGCGCCAGCAGCTGGGGGACAGGCGGAACCGGCGAGCAGTACTTC
CASSWGTGGTGEQYF
>-|TRBJ1-4|few|TRBV4-2
TGTGCCAGCAGCCAAGAACAGGGACGAGAAAAACTGTTTTTT
CASSQEQGREKLFF
>TRBD1|TRBJ1-1|-|TRBV5-4
TGTGCCAGCAGCCGAGGGACAGACACTGAAGCTTTCTTT
CASSRGTDTEAFF
>-|TRBJ1-2|-|TRBV6-5
TGTGCCAGCAGTACTCCGTCGACAGCTCTCTGGGGCTACACCTTC
CASSTPSTALWGYTF
>-|TRBJ1-3|-|TRBV2
TGTGCCAGCAGCCCAGGGTTAGGAAACACCATATATTTT
CASSPGLGNTIYF
>-|TRBJ2-1|once|TRBV28
TGTGCCAGCAGTTCCGGGGGATCTAAGAATGAGCAGTTCTTC
CASSSGGSKNEQFF
>TRBD1|TRBJ1-2|-|TRBV7-3
TGTGCCAGCAGCCCTGGGACAGGTCGTAACTATGGCTACACCTTC
CASSPGTGRNYGYTF
>-|TRBJ1-2|few|TRBV27
TGTGCCAGCCGACCCGGTACCAGGTGTATTTGTGGCTACACCTTC
CASRPGTRCICGYTF
>TRBD1|TRBJ1-2|-|TRBV7-2
TGTGCCAGCGGTTTCGGAGGGGACAGGGGTAGGAGCTATGGCTACACCTTC
CASGFGGDRGRSYGYTF
>-|TRBJ2-7|-|TRBV4-3
TGCGCCAGCAGCCAAGACGTGGGCACCTCCTACGAGCAGTACTTC
CASSQDVGTSYEQYF
>TRBD1|TRBJ1-1|-|TRBV28
TGTGCCAGCAGTTTCCCGGACAGGGGGTGGACTGAAGCTTTCTTT
CASSFPDRGWTEAFF
>-|TRBJ2-7|-|TRBV9
TGTGCCAGCAGCGTTAGGGAGTGGGCCCTCGAGCAGTACTTC
CASSVREWALEQYF
>-|TRBJ1-4|-|TRBV30
TGTGCCTGGAGTGTACGGGAAAAACTGTTTTTT
CAWSVREKLFF
>TRBD2|TRBJ2-7|-|TRBV27
TGTGCCAGCAGTTTATTAGCGGGTGATGTTTCCTACGAGCAGTACTTC
CASSLLAGDVSYEQYF